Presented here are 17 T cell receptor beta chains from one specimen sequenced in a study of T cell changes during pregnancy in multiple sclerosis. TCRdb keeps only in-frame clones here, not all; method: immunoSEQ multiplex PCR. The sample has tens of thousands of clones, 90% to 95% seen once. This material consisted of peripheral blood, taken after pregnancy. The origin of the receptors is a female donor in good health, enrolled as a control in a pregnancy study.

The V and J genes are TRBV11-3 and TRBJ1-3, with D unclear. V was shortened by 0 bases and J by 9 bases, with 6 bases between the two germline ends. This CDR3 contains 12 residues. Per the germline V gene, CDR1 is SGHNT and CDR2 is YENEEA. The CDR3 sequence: CASSLEQFTIYF. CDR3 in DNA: TGTGCCAGCAGCTTAGAACAATTCACCATATATTTT.

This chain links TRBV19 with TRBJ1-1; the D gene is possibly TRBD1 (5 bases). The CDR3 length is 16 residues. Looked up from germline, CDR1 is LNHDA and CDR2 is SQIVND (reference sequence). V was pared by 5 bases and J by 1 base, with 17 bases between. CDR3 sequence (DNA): TGTGCCAGTAGTTTTAACGGGGGACTCAGGAACACTGAAGCTTTCTTT. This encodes CASSFNGGLRNTEAFF.

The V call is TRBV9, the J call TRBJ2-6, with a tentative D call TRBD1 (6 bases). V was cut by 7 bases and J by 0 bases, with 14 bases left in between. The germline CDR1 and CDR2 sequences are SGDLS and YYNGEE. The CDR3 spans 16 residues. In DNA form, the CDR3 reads TGTGCCAGCGCCCCTCAGGGGTTCTCTGGGGCCAACGTCCTGACTTTC. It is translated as CASAPQGFSGANVLTF.

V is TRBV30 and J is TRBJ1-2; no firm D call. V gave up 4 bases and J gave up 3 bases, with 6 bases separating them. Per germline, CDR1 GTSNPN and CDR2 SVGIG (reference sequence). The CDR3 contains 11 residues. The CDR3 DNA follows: TGTGCCTGGAAGCAGGACTATGGCTACACCTTC. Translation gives CAWKQDYGYTF.

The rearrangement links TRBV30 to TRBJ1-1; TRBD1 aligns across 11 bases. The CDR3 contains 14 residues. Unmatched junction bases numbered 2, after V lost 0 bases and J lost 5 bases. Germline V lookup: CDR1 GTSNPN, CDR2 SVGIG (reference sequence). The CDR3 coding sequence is TGTGCCTGGAGTGTTGGGGACAGGGGGACTGAAGCTTTCTTT. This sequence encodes CAWSVGDRGTEAFF.

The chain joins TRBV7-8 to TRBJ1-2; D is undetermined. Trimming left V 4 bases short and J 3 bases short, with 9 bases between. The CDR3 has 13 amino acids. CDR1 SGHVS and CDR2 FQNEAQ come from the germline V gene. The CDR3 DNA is TGTGCCAGCAGCTCTGGACTTTACTATGGCTACACCTTC. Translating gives CASSSGLYYGYTF.

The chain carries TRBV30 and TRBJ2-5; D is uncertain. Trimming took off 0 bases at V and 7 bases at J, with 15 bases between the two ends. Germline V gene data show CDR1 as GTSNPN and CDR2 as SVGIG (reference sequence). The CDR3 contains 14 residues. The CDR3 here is CAWSVVTQVGTQYF. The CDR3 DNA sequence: TGTGCCTGGAGTGTAGTCACCCAGGTGGGGACCCAGTACTTC.

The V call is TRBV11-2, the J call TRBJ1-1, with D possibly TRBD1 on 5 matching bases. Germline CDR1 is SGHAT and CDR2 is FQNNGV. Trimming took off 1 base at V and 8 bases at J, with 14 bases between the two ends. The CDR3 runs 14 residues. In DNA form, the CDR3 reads TGTGCCAGCAGCTTAGTCCTTGGGGCGCCAGAAGCTTTCTTT. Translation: CASSLVLGAPEAFF.

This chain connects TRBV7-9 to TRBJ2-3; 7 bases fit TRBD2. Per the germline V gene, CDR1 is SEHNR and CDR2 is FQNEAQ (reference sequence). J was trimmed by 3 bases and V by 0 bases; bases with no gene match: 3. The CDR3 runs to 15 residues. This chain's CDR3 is CASSLAAGLTDTQYF. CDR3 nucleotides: TGTGCCAGCAGCTTAGCAGCGGGGCTAACAGATACGCAGTATTTT.

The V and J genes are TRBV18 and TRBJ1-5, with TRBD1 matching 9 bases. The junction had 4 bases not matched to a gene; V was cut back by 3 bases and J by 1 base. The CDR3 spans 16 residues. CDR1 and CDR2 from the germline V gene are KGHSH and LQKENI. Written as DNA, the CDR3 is TGTGCCAGCTCACCCGGACAGGGGCTGAGCAATCAGCCCCAGCATTTT. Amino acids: CASSPGQGLSNQPQHF.

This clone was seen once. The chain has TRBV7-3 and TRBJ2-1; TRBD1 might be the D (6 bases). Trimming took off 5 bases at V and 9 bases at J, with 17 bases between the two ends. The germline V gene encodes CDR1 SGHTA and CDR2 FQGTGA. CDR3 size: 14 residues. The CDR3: CASSLSGRGCEQFF. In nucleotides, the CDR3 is TGTGCCAGCAGCCTGAGTGGCAGGGGCTGTGAGCAGTTCTTC. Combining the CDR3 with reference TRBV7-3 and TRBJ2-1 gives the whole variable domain GAGVSQTPSNKVTEKGKYVELRCDPISGHTALYWYRQSLGQGPEFLIYFQGTGAADDSGLPNDRFFAVRPEGSVSTLKIQRTERGDSAVYLCASSLSGRGCEQFFGPGTRLTVL.

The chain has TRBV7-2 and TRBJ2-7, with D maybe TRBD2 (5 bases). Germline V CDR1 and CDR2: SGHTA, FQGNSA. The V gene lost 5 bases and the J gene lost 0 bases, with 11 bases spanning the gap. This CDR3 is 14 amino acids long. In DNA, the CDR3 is TGTGCCAGCAGCCTGGACTTGAGCTCCTACGAGCAGTACTTC. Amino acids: CASSLDLSSYEQYF.

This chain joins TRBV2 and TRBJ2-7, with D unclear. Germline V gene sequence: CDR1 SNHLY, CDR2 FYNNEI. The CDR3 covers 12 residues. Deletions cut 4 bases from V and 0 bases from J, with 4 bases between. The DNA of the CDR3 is TGTGCCAGCAGTGCCTTCTCCTACGAGCAGTACTTC. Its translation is CASSAFSYEQYF.

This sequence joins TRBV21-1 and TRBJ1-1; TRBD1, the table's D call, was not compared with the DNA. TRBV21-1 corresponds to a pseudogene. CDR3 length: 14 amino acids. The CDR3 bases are TGTGCCAGCAGCCCGAGGACAGGGTGGCGGCAAGCTTTCTTT. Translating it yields CASSPRTGWRQAFF.

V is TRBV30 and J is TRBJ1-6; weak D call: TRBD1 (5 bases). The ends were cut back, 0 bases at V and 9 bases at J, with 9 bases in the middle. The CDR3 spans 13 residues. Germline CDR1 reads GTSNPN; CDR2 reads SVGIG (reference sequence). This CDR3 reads CAWSVGGSSPLHF. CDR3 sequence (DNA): TGTGCCTGGAGTGTCGGGGGGAGTTCACCCCTCCACTTT.

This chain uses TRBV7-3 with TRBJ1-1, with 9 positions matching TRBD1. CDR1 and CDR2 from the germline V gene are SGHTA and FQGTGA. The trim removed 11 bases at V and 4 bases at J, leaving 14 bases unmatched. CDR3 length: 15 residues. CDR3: CASGTGNLRSTEAFF. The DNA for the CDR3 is TGTGCCTCAGGGACAGGGAATTTAAGGAGCACTGAAGCTTTCTTT.

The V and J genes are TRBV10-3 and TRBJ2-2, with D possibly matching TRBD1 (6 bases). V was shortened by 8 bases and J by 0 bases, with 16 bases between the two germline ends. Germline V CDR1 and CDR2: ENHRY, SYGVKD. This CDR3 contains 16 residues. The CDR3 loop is CAIAQGRDPNTGELFF. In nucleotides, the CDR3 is TGTGCCATCGCTCAGGGGCGCGACCCGAACACCGGGGAGCTGTTTTTT.